The 8 T cell receptor beta chains below all came from one sample that was sequenced in a study of naive and memory T cell subsets. Both TRBC1 and TRBC2 were covered by a beta constant-region primer of two equimolar oligonucleotides. The ligated cDNA underwent four PCR rounds using SP2 and nested alpha and beta constant-region primers. MiXCR, run by TCRdb on the UMI-ligation and nested PCR reads, gives a single entry per CDR3 protein. The data hold under 35,000 distinct CDR3 sequences, with around a sixth observed a single time. Specimen: effector memory CD4+ T cells from blood. Subset given: effector memory, CD45RA- CD27-. These receptors came from a human donor in good health.

This clonotype was found many times. The chain uses TRBV28 and TRBJ1-1, with 7 bases matching TRBD1. CDR1 and CDR2 (germline): MDHEN, SYDVKM. There are 14 residues in the CDR3. The V segment lost 8 bases and the J segment 2 bases; nucleotides outside the gene matches: 8. CDR3 nucleotide sequence: TGTGCCAGCCCACCCAACAGGGGTAACACTGAAGCTTTCTTT. Amino acid sequence: CASPPNRGNTEAFF.

The chain carries TRBV27 and TRBJ1-2; D is perhaps TRBD1 (6 bases). V lost 5 bases to trimming and J lost 7 bases, with 17 bases between them. The CDR3 has 14 residues. The germline gives CDR1 MNHEY, CDR2 SMNVEV (reference sequence). The CDR3 region is CASSRIRQARGYTF. CDR3 bases: TGTGCCAGCAGTCGAATTCGACAGGCTCGTGGCTACACCTTC.

This clonotype turned up a few times. The rearrangement uses TRBV6-5 and TRBJ2-7; D tentatively fits TRBD1 or TRBD2 (6 bases each). Trimming left V 5 bases short and J 2 bases short, with 22 bases between. Germline V gene data show CDR1 as MNHEY and CDR2 as SVGAGI. This CDR3 comprises 17 residues. CDR3: CASSVNLRRGSTYEQYF. In DNA form, the CDR3 reads TGTGCCAGCAGTGTAAACCTCCGGAGGGGGTCTACCTACGAGCAGTACTTC.

This clonotype showed up just a few times. The chain links TRBV27 to TRBJ2-3, with 7 bases aligning to TRBD2. The CDR3 runs 14 residues. J gave up 5 bases and V 3 bases, and 5 bases lay outside the gene matches. CDR1 is MNHEY, CDR2 SMNVEV, per germline (reference sequence). CDR3 protein: CASSFSSGRDTQYF. The CDR3 DNA reads as TGTGCCAGCAGTTTTTCTAGCGGAAGAGATACGCAGTATTTT.

This clonotype was observed many times. The gene calls are TRBV6-5 and TRBJ2-3; 8 positions agree with TRBD2. From germline, CDR1 is MNHEY and CDR2 SVGAGI. The CDR3 extends over 18 amino acids. With V trimmed by 2 bases and J by 1 base, 11 bases remained unmatched. The CDR3: CASSYRATLTSGTDTQYF. For the CDR3, the DNA is TGTGCCAGCAGTTACCGCGCCACCCTGACTAGCGGCACAGATACGCAGTATTTT.

J is TRBJ1-3 and V is TRBV7-8; 7 nucleotides agree with TRBD1. Germline V gene data show CDR1 as SGHVS and CDR2 as FQNEAQ. Trimming cost V 1 base and J 2 bases; bases outside gene matches: 8. The CDR3 consists of 17 residues. The CDR3, as DNA: TGTGCCAGCAGCTTAGTGGGAGGGCAGGGGGCTGGAAACACCATATATTTT. This encodes CASSLVGGQGAGNTIYF.

There are many counts of this clonotype. The chain joins TRBV27 to TRBJ2-7; weak D call: TRBD2 (6 bases). Trimming took off 8 bases at V and 6 bases at J, with 23 bases between the two ends. The V gene's germline CDR1 is MNHEY and CDR2 SMNVEV (reference sequence). CDR3 size: 15 residues. CDR3 region: CASSYSGVKDREQYF. The CDR3 DNA follows: TGTGCCAGCTCTTACTCGGGAGTGAAGGATCGCGAGCAGTACTTC.

With regard to this clonotype: Just one base apart from a much larger clone, this may be a read error. The chain combines TRBV18 with TRBJ1-1, with D possibly being TRBD1 (5 bases). This CDR3 is 15 amino acids long. Looked up from germline, CDR1 is KGHSH and CDR2 is LQKENI. The V end was cut by 4 bases, the J end by 0 bases, with 12 bases between. DNA for the CDR3: TGTGCCAGCTCACAATCCAGGACAATGAACACTGAAGCTTTCTTT. Translated: CASSQSRTMNTEAFF.